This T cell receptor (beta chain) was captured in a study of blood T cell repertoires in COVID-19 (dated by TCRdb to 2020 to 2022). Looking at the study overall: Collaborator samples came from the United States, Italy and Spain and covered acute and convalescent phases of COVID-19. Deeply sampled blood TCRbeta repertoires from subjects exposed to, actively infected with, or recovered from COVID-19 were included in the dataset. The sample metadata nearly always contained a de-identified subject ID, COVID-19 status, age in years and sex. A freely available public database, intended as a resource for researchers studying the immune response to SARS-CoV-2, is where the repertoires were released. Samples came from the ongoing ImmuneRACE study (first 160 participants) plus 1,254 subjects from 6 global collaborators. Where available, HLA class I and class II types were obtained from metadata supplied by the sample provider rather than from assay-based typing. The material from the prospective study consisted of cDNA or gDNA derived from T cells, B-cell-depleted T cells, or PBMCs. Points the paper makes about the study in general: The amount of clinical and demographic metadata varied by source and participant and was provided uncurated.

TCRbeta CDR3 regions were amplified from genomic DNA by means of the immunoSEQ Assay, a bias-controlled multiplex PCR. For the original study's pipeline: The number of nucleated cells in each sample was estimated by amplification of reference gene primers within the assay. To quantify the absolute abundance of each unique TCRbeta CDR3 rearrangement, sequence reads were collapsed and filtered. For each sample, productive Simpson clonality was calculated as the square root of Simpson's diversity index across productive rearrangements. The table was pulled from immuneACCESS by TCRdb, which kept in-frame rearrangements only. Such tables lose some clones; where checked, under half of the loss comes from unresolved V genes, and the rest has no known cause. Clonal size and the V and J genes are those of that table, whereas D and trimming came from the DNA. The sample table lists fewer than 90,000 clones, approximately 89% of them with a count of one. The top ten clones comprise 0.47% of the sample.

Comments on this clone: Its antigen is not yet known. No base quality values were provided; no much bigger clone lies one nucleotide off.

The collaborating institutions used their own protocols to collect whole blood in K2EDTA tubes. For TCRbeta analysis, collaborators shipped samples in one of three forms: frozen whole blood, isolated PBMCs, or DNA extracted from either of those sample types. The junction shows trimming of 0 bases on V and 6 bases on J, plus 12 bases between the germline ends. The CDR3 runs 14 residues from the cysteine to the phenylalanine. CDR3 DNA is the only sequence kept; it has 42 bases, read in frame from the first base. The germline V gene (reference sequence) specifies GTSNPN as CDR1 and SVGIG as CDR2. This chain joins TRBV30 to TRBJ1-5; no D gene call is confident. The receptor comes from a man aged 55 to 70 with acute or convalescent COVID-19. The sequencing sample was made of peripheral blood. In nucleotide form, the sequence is TGTGCCTGGAGTGTTCTCCCCGGCGGTCAGCCCCAGCATTTT. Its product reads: CAWSVLPGGQPQHF.